The clone carrying this TCR beta chain came up once. The antigen remains unidentified. This entry comes from a study of cytomegalovirus exposure and HLA in healthy donors. On the study more broadly: Per a later analysis, the roughly 670 first-cohort and 120 or so validation repertoires shared one platform. Study observations and caveats: Cytomegalovirus-associated status was assigned to more than 150 TCR beta chains. For cytomegalovirus status, the classifier reportedly gave diagnoses with high specificity and sensitivity. First-cohort TCR clusters were later found to tend to co-occur in the roughly 130 validation repertoires.

Clones were sequenced by immunoSEQ multiplex PCR, and TCRdb holds only the in-frame ones, with some missing. The sample holds 100,000 to 150,000 clones, around nine tenths seen once. The trim removed 6 bases at V and 12 bases at J, leaving 11 bases unmatched. There are 14 residues in the CDR3. Germline-derived CDR1 and CDR2 are SNHLY and FYNNEI. V gene TRBV2 combines with J gene TRBJ2-1, with 10 nucleotides matching TRBD2. The sequence was obtained from a man younger than 45 in good health and CMV-seronegative. Sequencing input: PBMCs. The CDR3 bases are TGTGCCAGCAGCAGGGGGCTAGCGGGAGAGGTGCAGTTCTTC. It yields the protein CASSRGLAGEVQFF.